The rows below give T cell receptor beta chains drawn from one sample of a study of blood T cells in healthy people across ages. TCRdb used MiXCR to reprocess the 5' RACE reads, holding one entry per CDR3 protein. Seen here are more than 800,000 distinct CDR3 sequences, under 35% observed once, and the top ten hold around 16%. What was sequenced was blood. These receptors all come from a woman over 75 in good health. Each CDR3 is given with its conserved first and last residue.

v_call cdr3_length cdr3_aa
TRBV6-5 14 CASRTSGRNNEQFF
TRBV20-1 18 CSAHDPLPRGMPANEQFF
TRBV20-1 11 CNARVNTEAFF
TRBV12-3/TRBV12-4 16 CASISFLGGGGNTIYF
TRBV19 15 CASSMGRDNSNEQFF
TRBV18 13 CASSPGRGEEQFF
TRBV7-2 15 CASTKTGGIYNEQFF
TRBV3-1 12 CASTRGSYGYTF
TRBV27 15 CASSSGQGLISPLHF
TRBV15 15 CATSISGTPPYEQYF